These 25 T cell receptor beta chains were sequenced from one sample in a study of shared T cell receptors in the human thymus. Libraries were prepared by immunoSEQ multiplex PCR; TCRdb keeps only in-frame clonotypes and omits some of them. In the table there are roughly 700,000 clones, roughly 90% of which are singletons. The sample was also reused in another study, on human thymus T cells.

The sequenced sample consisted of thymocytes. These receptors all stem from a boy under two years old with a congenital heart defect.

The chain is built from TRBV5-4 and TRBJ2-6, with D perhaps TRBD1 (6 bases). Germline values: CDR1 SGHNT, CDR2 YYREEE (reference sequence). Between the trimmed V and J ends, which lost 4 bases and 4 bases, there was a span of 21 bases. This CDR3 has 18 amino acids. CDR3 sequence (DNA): TGTGCCAGCAGCACGCCGACAGGCCCCCGGGGAGGGGCCAACGTCCTGACTTTC. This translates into CASSTPTGPRGGANVLTF.

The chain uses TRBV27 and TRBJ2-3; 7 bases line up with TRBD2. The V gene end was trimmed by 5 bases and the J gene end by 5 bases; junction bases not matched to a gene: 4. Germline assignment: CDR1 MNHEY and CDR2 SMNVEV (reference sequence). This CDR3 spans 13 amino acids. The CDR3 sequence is CASSPQREDTQYF. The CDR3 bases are TGTGCCAGCAGTCCCCAGCGGGAAGATACGCAGTATTTT.

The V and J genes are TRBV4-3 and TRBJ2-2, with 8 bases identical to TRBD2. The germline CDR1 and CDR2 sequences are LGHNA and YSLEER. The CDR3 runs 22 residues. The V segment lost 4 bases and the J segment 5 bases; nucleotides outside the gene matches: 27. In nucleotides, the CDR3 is TGCGCCAGCAGCCTTCACGGGGGAGCGGGGGATGGGCGGGACCCCAGGACCGGGGAGCTGTTTTTT. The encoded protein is CASSLHGGAGDGRDPRTGELFF.

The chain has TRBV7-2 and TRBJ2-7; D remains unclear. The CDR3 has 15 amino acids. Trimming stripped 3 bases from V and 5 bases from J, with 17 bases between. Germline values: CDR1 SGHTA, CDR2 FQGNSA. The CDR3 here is CASSFSWQAVHEQYF. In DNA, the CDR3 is TGTGCCAGCAGCTTCTCGTGGCAGGCAGTCCACGAGCAGTACTTC.

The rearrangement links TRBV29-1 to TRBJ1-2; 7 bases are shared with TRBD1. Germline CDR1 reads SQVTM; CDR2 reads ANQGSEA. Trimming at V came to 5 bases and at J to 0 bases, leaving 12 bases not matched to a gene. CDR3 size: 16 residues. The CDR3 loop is CSVRRGDSQANYGYTF. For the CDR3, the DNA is TGCAGCGTTCGACGAGGGGACAGTCAAGCTAACTATGGCTACACCTTC.

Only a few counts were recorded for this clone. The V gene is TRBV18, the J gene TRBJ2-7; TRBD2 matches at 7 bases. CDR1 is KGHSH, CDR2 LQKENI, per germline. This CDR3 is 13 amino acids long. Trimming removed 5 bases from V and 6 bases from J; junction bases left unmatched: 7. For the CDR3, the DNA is TGTGCCAGCTCAGGGACTAAGTCTCCCGAGCAGTACTTC. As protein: CASSGTKSPEQYF. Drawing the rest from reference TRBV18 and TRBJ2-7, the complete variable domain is NAGVMQNPRHLVRRRGQEARLRCSPMKGHSHVYWYRQLPEEGLKFMVYLQKENIIDESGMPKERFSAEFPKEGPSILRIQQVVRGDSAAYFCASSGTKSPEQYFGPGTRLTVT.

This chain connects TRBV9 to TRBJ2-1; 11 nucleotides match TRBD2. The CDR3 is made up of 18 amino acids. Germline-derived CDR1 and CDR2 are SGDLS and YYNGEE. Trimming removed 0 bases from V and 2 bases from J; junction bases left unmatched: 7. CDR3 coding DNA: TGTGCCAGCAGCGTAGCTACGACTAGCGGGATACCCTACAATGAGCAGTTCTTC. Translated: CASSVATTSGIPYNEQFF.

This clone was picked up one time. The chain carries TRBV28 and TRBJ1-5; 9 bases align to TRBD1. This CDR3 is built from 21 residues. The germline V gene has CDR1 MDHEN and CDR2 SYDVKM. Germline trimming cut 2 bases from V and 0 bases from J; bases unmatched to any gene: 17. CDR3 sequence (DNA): TGTGCCAGCAGTTTAGCTCTGACCCGGGACAGGGTACCCATTAGCAATCAGCCCCAGCATTTT. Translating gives CASSLALTRDRVPISNQPQHF.

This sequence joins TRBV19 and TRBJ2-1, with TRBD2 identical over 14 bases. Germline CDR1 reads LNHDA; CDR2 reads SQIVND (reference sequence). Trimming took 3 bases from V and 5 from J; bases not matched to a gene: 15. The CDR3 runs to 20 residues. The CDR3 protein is CASSMGDVPGLAGAHNEQFF. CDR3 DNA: TGTGCCAGTAGTATGGGGGACGTCCCGGGACTAGCGGGGGCTCACAATGAGCAGTTCTTC.

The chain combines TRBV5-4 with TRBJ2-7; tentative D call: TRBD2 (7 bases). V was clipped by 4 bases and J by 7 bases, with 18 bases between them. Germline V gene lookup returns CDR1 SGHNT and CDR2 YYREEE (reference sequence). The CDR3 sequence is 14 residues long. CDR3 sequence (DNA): TGTGCCAGCAGCCGGAGGTACAGGGAGGGTGAGCAGTACTTC. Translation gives CASSRRYREGEQYF.

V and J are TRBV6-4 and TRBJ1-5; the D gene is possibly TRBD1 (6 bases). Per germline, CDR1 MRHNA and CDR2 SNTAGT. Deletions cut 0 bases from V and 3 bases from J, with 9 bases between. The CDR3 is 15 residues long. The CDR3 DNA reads TGTGCCAGCAGTGACTCTCAGGGGTCCAATCAGCCCCAGCATTTT. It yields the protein CASSDSQGSNQPQHF.

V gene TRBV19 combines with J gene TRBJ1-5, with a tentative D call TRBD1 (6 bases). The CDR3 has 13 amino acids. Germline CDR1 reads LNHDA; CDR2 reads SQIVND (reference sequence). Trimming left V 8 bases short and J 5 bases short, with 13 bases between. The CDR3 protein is CASSGQLDQPQHF. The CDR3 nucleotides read TGTGCCAGTTCTGGACAGTTAGATCAGCCCCAGCATTTT. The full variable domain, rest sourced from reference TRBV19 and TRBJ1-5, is DGGITQSPKYLFRKEGQNVTLSCEQNLNHDAMYWYRQDPGQGLRLIYYSQIVNDFQKGDIAEGYSVSREKKESFPLTVTSAQKNPTAFYLCASSGQLDQPQHFGDGTRLSIL.

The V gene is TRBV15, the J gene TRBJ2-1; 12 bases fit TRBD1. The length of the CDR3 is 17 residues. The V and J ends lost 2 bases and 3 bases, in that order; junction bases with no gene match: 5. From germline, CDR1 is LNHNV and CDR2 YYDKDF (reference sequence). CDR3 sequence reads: CATSRTGQGAGYNEQFF. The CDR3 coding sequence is TGTGCCACCAGCAGAACGGGACAGGGGGCGGGCTACAATGAGCAGTTCTTC.

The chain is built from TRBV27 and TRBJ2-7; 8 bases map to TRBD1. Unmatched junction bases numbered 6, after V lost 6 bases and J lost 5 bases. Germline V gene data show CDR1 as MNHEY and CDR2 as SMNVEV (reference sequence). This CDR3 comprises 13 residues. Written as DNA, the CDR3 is TGTGCCAGCAGCCGACAGGGGATCAACGAGCAGTACTTC. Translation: CASSRQGINEQYF.

CDR3 nucleotide sequence: TGTGCCAGCAGCCGACAGGCCGGAGGAGGAAACACCATATATTTT. This encodes CASSRQAGGGNTIYF. The chain employs TRBV27 and TRBJ1-3, with D perhaps matching TRBD1 (6 bases). The germline V and J ends were trimmed by 6 bases and 4 bases, with 16 bases remaining between them. This CDR3 comprises 15 residues. From germline, CDR1 is MNHEY and CDR2 SMNVEV (reference sequence).

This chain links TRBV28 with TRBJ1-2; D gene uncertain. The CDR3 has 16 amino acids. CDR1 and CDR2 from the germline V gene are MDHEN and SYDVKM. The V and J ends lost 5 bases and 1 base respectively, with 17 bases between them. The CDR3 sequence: CASSILFRAHNYGYTF. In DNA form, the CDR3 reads TGTGCCAGCAGTATCCTTTTTCGAGCCCATAACTATGGCTACACCTTC.

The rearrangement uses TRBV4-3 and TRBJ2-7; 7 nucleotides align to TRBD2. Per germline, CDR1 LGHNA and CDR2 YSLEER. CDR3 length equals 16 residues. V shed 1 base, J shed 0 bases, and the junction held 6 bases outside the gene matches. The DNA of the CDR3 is TGCGCCAGCAGCCAAGTTATGGGCGGGAGCTCCTACGAGCAGTACTTC. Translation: CASSQVMGGSSYEQYF.

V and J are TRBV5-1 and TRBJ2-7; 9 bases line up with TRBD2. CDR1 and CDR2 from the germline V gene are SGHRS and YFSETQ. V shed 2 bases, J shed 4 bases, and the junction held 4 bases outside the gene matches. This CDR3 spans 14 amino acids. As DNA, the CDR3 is TGCGCCAGCAGCTTATGTCTAGCGGGATACGAGCAGTACTTC. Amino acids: CASSLCLAGYEQYF.

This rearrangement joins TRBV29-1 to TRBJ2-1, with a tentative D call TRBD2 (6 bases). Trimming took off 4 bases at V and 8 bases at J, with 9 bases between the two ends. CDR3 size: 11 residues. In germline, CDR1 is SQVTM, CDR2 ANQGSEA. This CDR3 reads CSVAREDEQFF. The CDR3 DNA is TGCAGCGTTGCCAGGGAGGATGAGCAGTTCTTC.

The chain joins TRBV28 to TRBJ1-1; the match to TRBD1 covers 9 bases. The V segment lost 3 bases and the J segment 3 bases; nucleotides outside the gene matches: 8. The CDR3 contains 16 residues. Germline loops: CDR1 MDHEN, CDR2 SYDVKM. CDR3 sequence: CASSFITGGRDTEAFF. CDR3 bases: TGTGCCAGCAGTTTTATAACAGGGGGCAGGGACACTGAAGCTTTCTTT.

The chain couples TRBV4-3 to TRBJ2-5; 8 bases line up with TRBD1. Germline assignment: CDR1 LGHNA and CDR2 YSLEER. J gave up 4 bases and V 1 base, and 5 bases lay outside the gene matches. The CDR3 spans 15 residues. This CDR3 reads CASSQGQGARETQYF. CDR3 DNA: TGCGCCAGCAGCCAAGGGCAGGGGGCGCGAGAGACCCAGTACTTC.

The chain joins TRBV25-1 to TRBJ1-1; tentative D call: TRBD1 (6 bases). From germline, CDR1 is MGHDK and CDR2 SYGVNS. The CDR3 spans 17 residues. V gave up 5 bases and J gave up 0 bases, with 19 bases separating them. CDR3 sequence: CASSPNLGQFMNTEAFF. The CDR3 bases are TGTGCCAGCAGTCCCAACTTAGGACAGTTCATGAACACTGAAGCTTTCTTT.

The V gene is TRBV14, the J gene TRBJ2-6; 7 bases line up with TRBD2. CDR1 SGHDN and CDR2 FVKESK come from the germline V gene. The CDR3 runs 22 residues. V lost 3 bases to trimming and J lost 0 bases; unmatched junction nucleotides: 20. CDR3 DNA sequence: TGTGCCAGCAGCCAGGAGGGAGGGAACAGGTTAACCGACAGCTCTGGGGCCAACGTCCTGACTTTC. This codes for CASSQEGGNRLTDSSGANVLTF.

The CDR3 loop reads CASSPTSPTPGGADYEQYF. The CDR3 region has the DNA TGTGCCAGCAGCCCAACAAGCCCCACTCCAGGGGGCGCGGACTACGAGCAGTACTTC. J is TRBJ2-7 and V is TRBV7-2, with TRBD1 identical over 8 bases. The CDR3 sequence is 19 residues long. Germline CDR1 is SGHTA and CDR2 is FQGNSA. V gave up 5 bases and J gave up 3 bases; unmatched junction bases: 21.

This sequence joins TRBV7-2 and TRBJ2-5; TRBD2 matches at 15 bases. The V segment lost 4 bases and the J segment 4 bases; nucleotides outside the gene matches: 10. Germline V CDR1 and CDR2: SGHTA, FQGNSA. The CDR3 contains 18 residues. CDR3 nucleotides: TGTGCCAGCAGCTCCCTCGGACTAGCGGGAGGGCCCGGAGAGACCCAGTACTTC. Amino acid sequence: CASSSLGLAGGPGETQYF. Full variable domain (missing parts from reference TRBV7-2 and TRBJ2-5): GAGVSQSPSNKVTEKGKDVELRCDPISGHTALYWYRQSLGQGLEFLIYFQGNSAPDKSGLPSDRFSAERTGGSVSTLTIQRTQQEDSAVYLCASSSLGLAGGPGETQYFGPGTRLLVL.